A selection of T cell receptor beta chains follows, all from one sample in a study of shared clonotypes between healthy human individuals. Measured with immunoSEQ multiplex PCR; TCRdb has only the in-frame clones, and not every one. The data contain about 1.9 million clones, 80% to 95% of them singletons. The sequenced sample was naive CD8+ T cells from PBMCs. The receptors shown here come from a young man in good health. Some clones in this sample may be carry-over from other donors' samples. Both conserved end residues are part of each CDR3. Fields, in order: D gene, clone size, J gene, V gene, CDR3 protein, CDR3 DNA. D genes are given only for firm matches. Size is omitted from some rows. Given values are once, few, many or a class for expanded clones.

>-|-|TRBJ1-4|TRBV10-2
CASSQGFATNEKLFF
TGCGCCAGCAGTCAGGGATTTGCAACTAATGAAAAACTGTTTTTT
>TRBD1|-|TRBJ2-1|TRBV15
CATSREWAGGLSYNEQFF
TGTGCCACCAGCAGAGAGTGGGCAGGGGGCTTATCCTACAATGAGCAGTTCTTC
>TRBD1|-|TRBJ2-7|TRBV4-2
CASSQTLPGQGRYEQYF
TGTGCCAGCAGCCAAACTCTTCCGGGACAGGGGCGCTACGAGCAGTACTTC
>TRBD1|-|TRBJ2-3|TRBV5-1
CASSLGDREETDTQYF
TGCGCCAGCAGCTTGGGGGACAGGGAGGAGACAGATACGCAGTATTTT
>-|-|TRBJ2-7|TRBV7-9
CASSFSADSYEQYF
TGTGCCAGCAGCTTTAGTGCGGATTCCTACGAGCAGTACTTC
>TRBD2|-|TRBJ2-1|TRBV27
CASSFFPGLEGSNNEQFF
TGTGCCAGCAGTTTTTTTCCGGGACTAGAAGGCTCCAACAATGAGCAGTTCTTC
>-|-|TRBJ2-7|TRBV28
CASSLSGNSYEQYF
TGTGCCAGCAGTTTGTCCGGGAACTCCTACGAGCAGTACTTC
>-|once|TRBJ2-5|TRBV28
CASSLVQDQETQYF
TGTGCCAGCAGTTTGGTCCAGGACCAAGAGACCCAGTACTTC
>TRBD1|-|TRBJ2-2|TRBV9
CASTSRQGNTGELFF
TGTGCCAGCACCTCAAGACAGGGGAACACCGGGGAGCTGTTTTTT
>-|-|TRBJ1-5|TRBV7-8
CASSSAGTANQPQHF
TGTGCCAGCAGCTCCGCCGGGACGGCGAATCAGCCCCAGCATTTT
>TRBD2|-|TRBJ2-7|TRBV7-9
CASELAGVGSYEQYF
TGTGCCAGCGAGCTAGCGGGAGTCGGGTCCTACGAGCAGTACTTC
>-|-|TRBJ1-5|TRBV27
CASSFNRGDQPQHF
TGTGCCAGCAGTTTTAATCGGGGGGATCAGCCCCAGCATTTT
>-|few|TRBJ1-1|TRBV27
CASSPLGSTEAFF
TGTGCCAGCAGTCCCCTAGGGAGCACTGAAGCTTTCTTT
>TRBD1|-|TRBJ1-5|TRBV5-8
CASSLGTGDWQPQHF
TGTGCCAGCAGCTTGGGCACAGGGGATTGGCAGCCCCAGCATTTT
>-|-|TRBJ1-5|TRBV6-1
CASSDHHSNQPQHF
TGTGCCAGCAGTGACCACCATAGCAATCAGCCCCAGCATTTT
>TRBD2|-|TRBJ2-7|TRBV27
CASSPAGLFSYEQYF
TGTGCCAGCAGTCCCGCGGGACTATTCTCCTACGAGCAGTACTTC
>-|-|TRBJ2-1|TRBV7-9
CASIPWANNEQFF
TGTGCCAGCATCCCCTGGGCTAACAATGAGCAGTTCTTC
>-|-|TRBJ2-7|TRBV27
CASSRRADYEQYF
TGTGCCAGCAGTAGGCGGGCGGACTACGAGCAGTACTTC
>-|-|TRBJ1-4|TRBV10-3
CAISESAGTNEKLFF
TGTGCCATCAGTGAGTCGGCAGGAACTAATGAAAAACTGTTTTTT
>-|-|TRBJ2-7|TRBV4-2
CASSQDPDSYEQYF
TGTGCCAGCAGCCAAGACCCGGACTCCTACGAGCAGTACTTC
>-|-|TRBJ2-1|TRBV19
CASSIFSSYNEQFF
TGTGCCAGTAGTATTTTCAGCTCCTACAATGAGCAGTTCTTC
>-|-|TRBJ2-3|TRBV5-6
CASSPTGLGGPDTQYF
TGTGCCAGCAGCCCGACGGGACTAGGGGGCCCAGATACGCAGTATTTT
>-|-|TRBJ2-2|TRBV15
CATSRRGHTGELFF
TGTGCCACCAGCAGGAGGGGCCACACCGGGGAGCTGTTTTTT
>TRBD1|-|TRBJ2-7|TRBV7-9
CASSLVGTGVYEQYF
TGTGCCAGCAGCTTAGTTGGGACAGGGGTTTACGAGCAGTACTTC
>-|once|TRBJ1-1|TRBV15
CATSRDLGGTEAFF
TGTGCCACCAGCAGAGATCTGGGGGGCACTGAAGCTTTCTTT
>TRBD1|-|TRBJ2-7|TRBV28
CASSFPGTAAYEQYF
TGTGCCAGCAGTTTCCCCGGGACAGCCGCCTACGAGCAGTACTTC
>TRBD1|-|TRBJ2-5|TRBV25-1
CASSELDRGLQETQYF
TGTGCCAGCAGTGAACTGGACAGGGGACTCCAAGAGACCCAGTACTTC
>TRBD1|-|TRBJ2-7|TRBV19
CASSPDRGLYNEQYF
TGTGCCAGTAGTCCGGACAGGGGTTTGTACAACGAGCAGTACTTC
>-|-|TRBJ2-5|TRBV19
CASSIWGKETQYF
TGTGCCAGTAGTATATGGGGGAAAGAGACCCAGTACTTC
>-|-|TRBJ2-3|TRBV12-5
CASVGSTDTQYF
TGTGCTAGTGTCGGTAGCACAGATACGCAGTATTTT
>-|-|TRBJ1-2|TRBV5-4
CASSLAGEGINYGYTF
TGTGCCAGCAGCTTGGCCGGGGAAGGGATTAACTATGGCTACACCTTC
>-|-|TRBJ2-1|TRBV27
CASSLYFGANEQFF
TGTGCCAGCAGTTTATATTTTGGGGCCAATGAGCAGTTCTTC
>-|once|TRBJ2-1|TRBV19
CASSPGSMQFF
TGTGCCAGTAGCCCGGGCTCTATGCAGTTCTTC
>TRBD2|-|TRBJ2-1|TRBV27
CASSFSGSYNEQFF
TGTGCCAGCAGTTTTAGCGGGAGCTACAATGAGCAGTTCTTC
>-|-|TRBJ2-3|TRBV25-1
CASSQFWREATDTQYF
TGTGCCAGCAGTCAATTCTGGCGCGAGGCCACAGATACGCAGTATTTT
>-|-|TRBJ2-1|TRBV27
CASKTTGGGSYNEQFF
TGTGCCAGCAAAACCACTGGGGGCGGGTCCTACAATGAGCAGTTCTTC
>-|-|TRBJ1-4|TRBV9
CASSVSTGEKLFF
TGTGCCAGCAGCGTAAGCACGGGGGAAAAACTGTTTTTT
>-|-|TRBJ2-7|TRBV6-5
CASKGGIPGLGEQYF
TGTGCCAGCAAGGGCGGGATTCCGGGGTTGGGCGAGCAGTACTTC
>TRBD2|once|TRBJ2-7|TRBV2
CASSPRTSGIEQYF
TGTGCCAGCAGTCCTCGGACTAGCGGGATCGAGCAGTACTTC
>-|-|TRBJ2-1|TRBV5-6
CASSLIEYYNEQFF
TGTGCCAGCAGCTTGATTGAGTACTACAATGAGCAGTTCTTC
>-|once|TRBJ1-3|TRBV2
CASRDLWATPSGNTIYF
TGTGCCAGCAGGGACTTGTGGGCGACACCCTCTGGAAACACCATATATTTT
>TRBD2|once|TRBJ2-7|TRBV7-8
CASSSKTSGNEQYF
TGTGCCAGCAGCTCGAAGACTAGCGGGAACGAGCAGTACTTC
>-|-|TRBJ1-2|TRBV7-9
CASSKAAGNGYTF
TGTGCCAGCAGCAAAGCGGCGGGGAACGGCTACACCTTC
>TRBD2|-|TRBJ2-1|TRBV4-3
CASSRRLAGEEYWGNEQFF
TGCGCCAGCAGCCGCCGACTAGCGGGAGAGGAATATTGGGGCAATGAGCAGTTCTTC
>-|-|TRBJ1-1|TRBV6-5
CASSSHNHHLF
TGTGCCAGCAGTTCTCATAATCACCACCTCTTT